What follows are 3 T cell receptor beta chains derived from one specimen sequenced in a study of shared clonotypes between healthy human individuals. Data came from immunoSEQ multiplex PCR; TCRdb stores just in-frame clones and leaves some out. Found here are about 1.5 million clones, 95% to 97% of them singletons; the top ten hold approximately 1.2%. The sequenced material came from naive CD4+ T cells sorted from blood. Subset of the sample: CD45RA+ positively selected. Every receptor here comes from a man aged 25 to 40 in good health.

The J gene is TRBJ2-7, the V gene TRBV5-4; 12 bases line up with TRBD2. Losses at the gene ends were 1 base for V and 2 bases for J; bases not matched to a gene: 10. CDR1 and CDR2 (germline): SGHNT, YYREEE (reference sequence). The CDR3 is 18 residues long. Here the CDR3 DNA reads TGTGCCAGCAGCTTGAGTTCGCTAGCGGGAGGGCTAGCCTACGAGCAGTACTTC. Its protein product is CASSLSSLAGGLAYEQYF.

The V gene is TRBV5-1, the J gene TRBJ2-3; 11 bases fit TRBD2. The CDR3 sequence is 15 residues long. The J segment lost 6 bases and the V segment lost 3 bases, leaving 6 bases of the junction unmatched. Germline-derived CDR1 and CDR2 are SGHRS and YFSETQ. The CDR3: CASSSLAGGGDTQYF. In DNA, the CDR3 is TGCGCCAGCAGCTCTCTAGCGGGAGGTGGGGATACGCAGTATTTT.

As for this clone: The same CDR3 can be traced to other DNA sequences in this sample. The chain combines TRBV2 with TRBJ2-2; the D is unclear. The germline V gene has CDR1 SNHLY and CDR2 FYNNEI. The CDR3 has 13 amino acids. The V and J ends lost 5 bases and 1 base respectively, with 5 bases between them. DNA for the CDR3: TGTGCCAGCAGTTCAGAGAACACCGGGGAGCTGTTTTTT. Its protein product is CASSSENTGELFF.